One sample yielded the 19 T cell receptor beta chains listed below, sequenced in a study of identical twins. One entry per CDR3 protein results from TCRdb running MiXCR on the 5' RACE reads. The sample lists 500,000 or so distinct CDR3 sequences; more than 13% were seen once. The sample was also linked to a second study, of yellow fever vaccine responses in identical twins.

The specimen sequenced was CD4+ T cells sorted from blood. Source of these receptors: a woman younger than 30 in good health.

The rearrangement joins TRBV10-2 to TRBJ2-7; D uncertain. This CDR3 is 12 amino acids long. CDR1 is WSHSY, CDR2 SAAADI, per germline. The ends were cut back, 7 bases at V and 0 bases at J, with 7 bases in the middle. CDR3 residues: CASTQSSYEQYF. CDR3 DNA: TGCGCCAGCACCCAAAGCTCCTACGAGCAGTACTTC.

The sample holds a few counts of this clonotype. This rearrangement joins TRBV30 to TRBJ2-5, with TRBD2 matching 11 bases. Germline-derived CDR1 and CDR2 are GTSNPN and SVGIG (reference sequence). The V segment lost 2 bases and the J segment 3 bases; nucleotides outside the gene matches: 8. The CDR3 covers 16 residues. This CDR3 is CAWSSHSTSGKETQYF. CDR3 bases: TGTGCCTGGAGTTCACACTCGACTAGCGGGAAAGAGACCCAGTACTTC.

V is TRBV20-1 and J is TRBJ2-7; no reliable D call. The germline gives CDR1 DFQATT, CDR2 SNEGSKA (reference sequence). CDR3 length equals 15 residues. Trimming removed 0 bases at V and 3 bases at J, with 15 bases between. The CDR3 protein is CSARDVSGPIYEQYF. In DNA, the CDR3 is TGCAGTGCTAGAGATGTTTCAGGACCGATCTACGAGCAGTACTTC.

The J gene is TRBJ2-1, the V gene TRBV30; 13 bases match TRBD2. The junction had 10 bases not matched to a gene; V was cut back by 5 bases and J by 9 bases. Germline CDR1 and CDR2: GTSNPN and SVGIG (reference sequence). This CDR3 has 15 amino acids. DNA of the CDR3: TGTGCCTGGGTGCTCCCGGGACTAGCGGGGCGTGAGCAGTTCTTC. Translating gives CAWVLPGLAGREQFF.

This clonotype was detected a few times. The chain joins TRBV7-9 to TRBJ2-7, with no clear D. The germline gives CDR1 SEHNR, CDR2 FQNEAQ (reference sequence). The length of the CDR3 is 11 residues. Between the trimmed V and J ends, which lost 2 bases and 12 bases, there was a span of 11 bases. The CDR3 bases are TGTGCCAGCAGCTTAAATGGGGTAGCGTACTTC. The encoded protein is CASSLNGVAYF.

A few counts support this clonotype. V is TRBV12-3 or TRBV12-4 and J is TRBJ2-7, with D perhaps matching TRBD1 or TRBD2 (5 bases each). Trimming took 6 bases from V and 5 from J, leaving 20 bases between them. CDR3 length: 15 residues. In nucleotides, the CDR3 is TGTGCCAGCAGCCTCGGGACCGCGGTCGTCGACGAGCAGTACTTC. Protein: CASSLGTAVVDEQYF.

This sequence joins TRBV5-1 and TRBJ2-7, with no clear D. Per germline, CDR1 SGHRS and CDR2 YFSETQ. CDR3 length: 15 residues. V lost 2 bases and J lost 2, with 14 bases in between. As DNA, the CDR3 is TGCGCCAGCAGCTTTACTACTCCAGGACCCTACGAGCAGTACTTC. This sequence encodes CASSFTTPGPYEQYF.

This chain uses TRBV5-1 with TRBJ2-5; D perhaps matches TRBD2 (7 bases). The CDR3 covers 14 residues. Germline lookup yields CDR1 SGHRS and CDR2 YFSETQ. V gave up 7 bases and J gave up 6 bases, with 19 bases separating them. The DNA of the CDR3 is TGCGCCAGCGTCGAAGGGGGGGGCTCTAAGACCCAGTACTTC. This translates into CASVEGGGSKTQYF.

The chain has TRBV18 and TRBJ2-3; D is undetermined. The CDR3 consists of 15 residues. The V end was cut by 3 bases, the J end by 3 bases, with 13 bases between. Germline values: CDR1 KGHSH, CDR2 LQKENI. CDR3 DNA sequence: TGTGCCAGCTCACCGGACCCTCAGAGGACAGATACGCAGTATTTT. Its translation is CASSPDPQRTDTQYF.

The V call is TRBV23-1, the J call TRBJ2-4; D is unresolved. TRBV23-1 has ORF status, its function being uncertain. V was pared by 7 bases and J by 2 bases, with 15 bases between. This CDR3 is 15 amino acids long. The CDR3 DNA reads TGCGCCAGCACTAAACCAGACGGAACCAAAAACATTCAGTACTTC. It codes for CASTKPDGTKNIQYF.

CDR3 protein: CASSFTSGRAGELFF. The CDR3 coding sequence is TGTGCCAGCAGTTTTACTAGCGGGAGGGCCGGGGAGCTGTTTTTT. The genes are TRBV12-3 or TRBV12-4 and TRBJ2-2, with TRBD2 matching over 13 bases. Unmatched junction bases numbered 1, after V lost 3 bases and J lost 6 bases. The CDR3 sequence is 15 residues long.

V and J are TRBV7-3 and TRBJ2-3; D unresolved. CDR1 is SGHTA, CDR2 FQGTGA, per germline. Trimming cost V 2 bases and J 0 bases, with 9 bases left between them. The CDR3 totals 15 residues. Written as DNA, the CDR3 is TGTGCCAGCAGCTTATGGCCAGGAAGCACAGATACGCAGTATTTT. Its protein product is CASSLWPGSTDTQYF.

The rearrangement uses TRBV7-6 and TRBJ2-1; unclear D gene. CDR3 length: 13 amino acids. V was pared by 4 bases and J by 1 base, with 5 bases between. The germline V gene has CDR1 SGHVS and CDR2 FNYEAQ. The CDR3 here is CASSSQSYNEQFF. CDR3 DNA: TGTGCCAGCAGCTCGCAATCCTACAATGAGCAGTTCTTC.

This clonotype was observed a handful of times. The CDR3 DNA reads as TGTGCCAGCAGTGGGGGACTAGCGGGGGACTACGAGCAGTACTTC. Protein product: CASSGGLAGDYEQYF. The V gene is TRBV2, the J gene TRBJ2-7; 14 bases are a match to TRBD2. Trimming removed 4 bases from V and 3 bases from J; junction bases left unmatched: 2. CDR1 is SNHLY and CDR2 is FYNNEI in the germline V gene. The CDR3 sequence is 15 residues long.

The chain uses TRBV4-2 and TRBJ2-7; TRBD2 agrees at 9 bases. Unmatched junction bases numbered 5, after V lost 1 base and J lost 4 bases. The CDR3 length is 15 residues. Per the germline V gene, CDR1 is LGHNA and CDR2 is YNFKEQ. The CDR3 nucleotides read TGTGCCAGCAGCCAAGTTAGCGGGAGAGGTTACGAGCAGTACTTC. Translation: CASSQVSGRGYEQYF.

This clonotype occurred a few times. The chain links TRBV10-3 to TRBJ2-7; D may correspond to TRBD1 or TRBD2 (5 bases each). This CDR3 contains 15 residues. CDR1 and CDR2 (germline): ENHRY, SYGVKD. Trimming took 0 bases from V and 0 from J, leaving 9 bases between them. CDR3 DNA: TGTGCCATCAGTGAGTCCGAGGGGCTCTCCTACGAGCAGTACTTC. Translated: CAISESEGLSYEQYF.

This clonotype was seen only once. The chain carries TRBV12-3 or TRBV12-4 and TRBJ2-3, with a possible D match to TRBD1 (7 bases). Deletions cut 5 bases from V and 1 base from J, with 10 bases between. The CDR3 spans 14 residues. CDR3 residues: CASSTGEGTDTQYF. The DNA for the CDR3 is TGTGCCAGCAGTACAGGGGAGGGCACAGATACGCAGTATTTT.

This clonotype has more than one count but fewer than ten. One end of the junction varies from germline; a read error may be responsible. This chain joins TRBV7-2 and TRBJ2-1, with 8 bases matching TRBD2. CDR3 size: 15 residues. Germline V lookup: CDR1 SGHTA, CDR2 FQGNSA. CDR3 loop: CASSIAGSPYNEQFF. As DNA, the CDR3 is TGTGCCAGCAGCATAGCGGGGAGTCCCTACAATGAGCAGTTCTTC.

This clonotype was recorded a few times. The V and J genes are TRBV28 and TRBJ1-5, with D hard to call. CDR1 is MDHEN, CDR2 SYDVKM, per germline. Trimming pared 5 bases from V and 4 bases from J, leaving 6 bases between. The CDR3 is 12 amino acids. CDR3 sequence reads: CASSLQNQPQHF. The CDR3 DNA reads TGTGCCAGCAGTCTACAGAATCAGCCCCAGCATTTT.